A single sample is the source of the 18 T cell receptor beta chains below, sequenced in a study of blood T cell repertoires in COVID-19. Measured with immunoSEQ multiplex PCR; TCRdb has only the in-frame clones, and not every one. The sample contains 200,000 to 250,000 clones, approximately 80% of which appear only once. The specimen sequenced was peripheral blood. The receptors here all came from a woman older than 75 with COVID-19, enrolled during active disease.

The V gene is TRBV11-2, the J gene TRBJ2-5, with TRBD2 matching over 13 bases. Losses at the gene ends were 1 base for V and 4 bases for J; bases not matched to a gene: 9. CDR1 and CDR2 (germline): SGHAT, FQNNGV. This CDR3 spans 18 amino acids. This chain's CDR3 is CASSLGTSGGAIRETQYF. In DNA, the CDR3 is TGTGCCAGCAGCTTAGGGACTAGCGGGGGTGCAATCCGAGAGACCCAGTACTTC.

V gene TRBV7-2 combines with J gene TRBJ1-2; 7 nucleotides align to TRBD1. With V trimmed by 5 bases and J by 5 bases, 11 bases remained unmatched. This CDR3 comprises 15 residues. The V gene's germline CDR1 is SGHTA and CDR2 FQGNSA. The CDR3 nucleotides are TGTGCCAGCAGCCGTGACAGGGACCCGTCTTATGGCTACACCTTC. It translates to CASSRDRDPSYGYTF.

J is TRBJ1-2 and V is TRBV28, with 8 bases lining up with TRBD1. The CDR3 extends over 14 amino acids. The germline CDR1 and CDR2 sequences are MDHEN and SYDVKM. With 2 bases clipped from V and 5 bases from J, the junction kept 4 bases outside the gene matches. The CDR3, as DNA: TGTGCCAGCAGTTTAATCACAGGGGGTTATGGCTACACCTTC. Translation: CASSLITGGYGYTF.

This sequence joins TRBV11-3 and TRBJ2-1, with TRBD2 identical over 7 bases. Trimming took 1 base from V and 6 from J; bases not matched to a gene: 3. The CDR3 spans 14 residues. CDR1 and CDR2 (germline): SGHNT, YENEEA. The CDR3 reads CASSLASGGNEQFF. CDR3 in DNA: TGTGCCAGCAGCTTAGCCTCGGGAGGCAATGAGCAGTTCTTC.

J is TRBJ1-4 and V is TRBV5-1, with a tentative D call TRBD1 (5 bases). Germline V gene lookup returns CDR1 SGHRS and CDR2 YFSETQ. The CDR3 has 14 residues. V was cut by 0 bases and J by 8 bases, with 11 bases left in between. The CDR3 reads CASSLGQNVEKLFF. The DNA of the CDR3 is TGCGCCAGCAGCTTGGGACAGAATGTAGAAAAACTGTTTTTT.

This clone occurred once. This chain links TRBV6-5 with TRBJ2-7; 9 bases agree with TRBD2. Germline assignment: CDR1 MNHEY and CDR2 SVGAGI. The CDR3 length is 14 residues. V trimming: 6 bases; J trimming: 2 bases; junction bases outside the gene matches: 5. CDR3: CASRKRGAPYEQYV. The CDR3 coding sequence is TGTGCCAGCAGGAAGCGGGGGGCCCCCTACGAGCAGTACGTC.

The rearrangement joins TRBV18 to TRBJ1-3; D ambiguous. V lost 0 bases and J 0 bases, leaving 9 bases between the germline ends. Germline values: CDR1 KGHSH, CDR2 LQKENI. CDR3 length: 16 residues. CDR3 protein: CASSPPRVLSGNTIYF. DNA for the CDR3: TGTGCCAGCTCACCACCTCGTGTCCTCTCTGGAAACACCATATATTTT.

This chain uses TRBV6-5 with TRBJ2-5; 9 bases match TRBD1. This CDR3 region has 15 residues. Trimming removed 1 base from V and 4 bases from J; junction bases left unmatched: 4. Germline V lookup: CDR1 MNHEY, CDR2 SVGAGI. CDR3 amino acids: CASSYLTGGGETQYF. The CDR3 nucleotides are TGTGCCAGCAGTTACTTAACAGGGGGCGGAGAGACCCAGTACTTC.

The V gene is TRBV28, the J gene TRBJ1-2; possibly TRBD1 for D (5 bases). The CDR3 extends over 11 amino acids. Germline values: CDR1 MDHEN, CDR2 SYDVKM. Deletions cut 8 bases from V and 6 bases from J, with 10 bases between. The CDR3 bases are TGTGCCAGCGGGGCTTGGGATGGCTACACCTTC. This translates into CASGAWDGYTF.

This chain links TRBV27 with TRBJ2-5, with 12 bases that match TRBD2. In germline, CDR1 is MNHEY, CDR2 SMNVEV (reference sequence). This CDR3 has 15 amino acids. V lost 6 bases to trimming and J lost 5 bases; unmatched junction nucleotides: 7. This chain's CDR3 is CASRLAGGPSETQYF. The CDR3 DNA reads TGTGCCAGCAGGCTAGCGGGGGGGCCTTCGGAGACCCAGTACTTC.

The chain joins TRBV11-2 to TRBJ2-1; no clear D gene. The CDR3 contains 12 residues. Looked up from germline, CDR1 is SGHAT and CDR2 is FQNNGV. V was trimmed by 5 bases and J by 4 bases, leaving 6 bases between them. CDR3: CASSENYNEQFF. CDR3 bases: TGTGCCAGCAGCGAGAATTACAATGAGCAGTTCTTC.

The chain employs TRBV5-8 and TRBJ1-5; D is possibly TRBD1 (6 bases). The CDR3 extends over 16 amino acids. Per the germline V gene, CDR1 is SGHTS and CDR2 is YDEGEE. Trimming took 7 bases from V and 0 from J, leaving 17 bases between them. CDR3 protein: CASVDWTDPSNQPQHF. Written as DNA, the CDR3 is TGTGCCAGCGTCGACTGGACAGATCCTAGCAATCAGCCCCAGCATTTT. The variable domain in full, with the rest retrieved from reference TRBV5-8 and TRBJ1-5, is EAGVTQSPTHLIKTRGQQATLRCSPISGHTSVYWYQQALGLGLQFLLWYDEGEERNRGNFPPRFSGRQFPNYSSELNVNALELEDSALYLCASVDWTDPSNQPQHFGDGTRLSIL.

This chain joins TRBV2 and TRBJ1-1; TRBD1 agrees at 8 bases. Germline lookup yields CDR1 SNHLY and CDR2 FYNNEI. This CDR3 has 12 residues. V gave up 8 bases and J gave up 5 bases; unmatched junction bases: 4. The CDR3 DNA reads as TGTGCCAGCTCGGACAGGGTGACTGAAGCTTTCTTT. It encodes CASSDRVTEAFF.

The chain is built from TRBV7-3 and TRBJ2-7, with 9 bases lining up with TRBD1. J was trimmed by 5 bases and V by 5 bases; bases with no gene match: 10. Germline lookup yields CDR1 SGHTA and CDR2 FQGTGA. CDR3 size: 15 residues. CDR3 in DNA: TGTGCCAGCAGCCCTGAGGGACAGGGTTCTAACGAGCAGTACTTC. Translating it yields CASSPEGQGSNEQYF.

The genes are TRBV7-9 and TRBJ2-2; D is possibly TRBD1 (6 bases). The CDR3 extends over 15 amino acids. V was clipped by 5 bases and J by 0 bases, with 10 bases between them. The germline CDR1 and CDR2 sequences are SEHNR and FQNEAQ (reference sequence). This CDR3 is CASSQRTANTGELFF. The CDR3 nucleotides are TGTGCCAGCAGCCAACGGACAGCGAACACCGGGGAGCTGTTTTTT.

The CDR3 coding sequence is TGTGCCAGCAGCTCCCGCCTTGGACAGGGGCTAAACTATGGCTACACCTTC. Protein sequence: CASSSRLGQGLNYGYTF. J is TRBJ1-2 and V is TRBV7-9; 9 bases match TRBD1. The junction had 11 bases not matched to a gene; V was cut back by 4 bases and J by 2 bases. This CDR3 has 17 amino acids. Germline lookup yields CDR1 SEHNR and CDR2 FQNEAQ (reference sequence).

V gene TRBV6-2 or TRBV6-3 combines with J gene TRBJ1-6, with D perhaps matching TRBD1 (5 bases). The CDR3 spans 14 residues. The germline CDR1 and CDR2 sequences are MNHEY and SVGEGT. V shed 3 bases and J shed 10 bases, with 13 bases lying between them. CDR3 residues: CASSYQGLGSPLHF. The CDR3 nucleotides read TGTGCCAGCAGTTATCAGGGACTCGGATCACCCCTCCACTTT.

The CDR3 coding sequence is TGCGCCAGCAGCTTGGTTGCAGATGAGCAGTACTTC. Translating gives CASSLVADEQYF. The rearrangement joins TRBV5-1 to TRBJ2-7; D gene uncertain. The V gene lost 0 bases and the J gene lost 7 bases, with 8 bases spanning the gap. The CDR3 consists of 12 residues. Germline V gene data show CDR1 as SGHRS and CDR2 as YFSETQ.